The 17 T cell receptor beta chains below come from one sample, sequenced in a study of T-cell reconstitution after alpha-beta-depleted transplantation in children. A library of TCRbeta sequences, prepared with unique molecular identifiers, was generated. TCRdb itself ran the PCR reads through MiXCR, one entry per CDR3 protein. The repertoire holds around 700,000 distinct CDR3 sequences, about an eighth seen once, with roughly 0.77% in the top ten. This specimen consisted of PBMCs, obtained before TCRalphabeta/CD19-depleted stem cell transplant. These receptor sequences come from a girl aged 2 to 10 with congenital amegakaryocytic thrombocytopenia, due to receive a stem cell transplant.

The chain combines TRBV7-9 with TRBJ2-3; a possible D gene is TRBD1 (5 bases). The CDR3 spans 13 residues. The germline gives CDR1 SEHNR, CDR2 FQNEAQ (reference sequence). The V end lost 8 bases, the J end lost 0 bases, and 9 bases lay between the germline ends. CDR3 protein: CASQGKSTDTQYF. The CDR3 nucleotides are TGTGCCAGCCAGGGAAAGAGCACAGATACGCAGTATTTT.

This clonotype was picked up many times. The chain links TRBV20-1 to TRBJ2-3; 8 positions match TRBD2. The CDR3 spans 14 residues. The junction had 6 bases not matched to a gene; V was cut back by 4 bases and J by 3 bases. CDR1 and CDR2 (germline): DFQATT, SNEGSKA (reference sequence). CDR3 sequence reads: CSATAGLGTDTQYF. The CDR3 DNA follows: TGCAGTGCTACAGCGGGACTAGGAACAGATACGCAGTATTTT.

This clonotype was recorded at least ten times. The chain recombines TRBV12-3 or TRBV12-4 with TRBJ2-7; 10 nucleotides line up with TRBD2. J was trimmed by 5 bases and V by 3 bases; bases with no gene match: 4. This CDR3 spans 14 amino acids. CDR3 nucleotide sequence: TGTGCCAGCAGTTTCCTAGCGGGAGACGACGAGCAGTACTTC. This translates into CASSFLAGDDEQYF.

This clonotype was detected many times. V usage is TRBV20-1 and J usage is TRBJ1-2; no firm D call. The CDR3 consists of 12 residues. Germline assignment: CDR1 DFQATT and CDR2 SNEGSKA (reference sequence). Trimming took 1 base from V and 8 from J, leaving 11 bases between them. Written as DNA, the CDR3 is TGCAGTGCTAGAGGGAGCGGCGGGGGCTACACCTTC. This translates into CSARGSGGGYTF.

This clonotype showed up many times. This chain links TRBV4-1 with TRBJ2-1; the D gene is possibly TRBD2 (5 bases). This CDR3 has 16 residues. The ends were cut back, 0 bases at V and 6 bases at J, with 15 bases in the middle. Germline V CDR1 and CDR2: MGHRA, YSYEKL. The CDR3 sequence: CASSQDQASRANEQFF. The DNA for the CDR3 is TGCGCCAGCAGCCAAGATCAGGCTAGCCGCGCCAATGAGCAGTTCTTC.

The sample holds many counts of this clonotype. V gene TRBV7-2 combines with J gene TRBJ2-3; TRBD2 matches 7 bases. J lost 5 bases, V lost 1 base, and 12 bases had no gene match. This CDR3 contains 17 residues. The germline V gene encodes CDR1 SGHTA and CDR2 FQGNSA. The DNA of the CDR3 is TGTGCCAGCAGCTTAGTAGGTCTAGCGGCCGAGGAAGATACGCAGTATTTT. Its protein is CASSLVGLAAEEDTQYF.

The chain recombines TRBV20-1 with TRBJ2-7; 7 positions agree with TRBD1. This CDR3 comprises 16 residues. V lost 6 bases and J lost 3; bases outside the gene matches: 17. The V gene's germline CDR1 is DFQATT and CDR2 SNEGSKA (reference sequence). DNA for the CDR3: TGCAGTGCCAAAAAAACAGGGGACCTAGGTTTCTACGAGCAGTACTTC. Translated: CSAKKTGDLGFYEQYF.

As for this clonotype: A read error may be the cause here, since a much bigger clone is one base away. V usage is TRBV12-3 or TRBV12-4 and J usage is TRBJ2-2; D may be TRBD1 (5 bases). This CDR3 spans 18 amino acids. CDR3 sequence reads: CACSLGTASRSDSGELFF. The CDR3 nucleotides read TGTGCCTGCAGTTTAGGCACCGCTTCGAGGTCCGACAGCGGGGAGCTGTTTTTT.

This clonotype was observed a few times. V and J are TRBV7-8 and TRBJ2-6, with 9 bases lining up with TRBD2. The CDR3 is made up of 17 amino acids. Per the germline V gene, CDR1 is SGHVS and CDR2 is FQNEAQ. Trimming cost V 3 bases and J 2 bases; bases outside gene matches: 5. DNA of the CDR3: TGTGCCAGCAGCTTCCGCGGGAGGGCCCCTGGGGCCAACGTCCTGACTTTC. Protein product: CASSFRGRAPGANVLTF.

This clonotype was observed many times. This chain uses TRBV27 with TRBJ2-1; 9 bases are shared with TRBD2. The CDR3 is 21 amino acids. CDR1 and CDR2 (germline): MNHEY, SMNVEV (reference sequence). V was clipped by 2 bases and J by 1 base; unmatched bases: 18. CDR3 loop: CASSLNRRFSGSTGSYNEQFF. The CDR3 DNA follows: TGTGCCAGCAGTTTAAATCGTCGGTTTAGCGGGAGTACTGGTTCCTACAATGAGCAGTTCTTC.

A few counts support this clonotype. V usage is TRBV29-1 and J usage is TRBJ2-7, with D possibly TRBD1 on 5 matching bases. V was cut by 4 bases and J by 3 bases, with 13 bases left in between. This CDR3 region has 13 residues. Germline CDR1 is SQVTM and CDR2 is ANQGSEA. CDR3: CSVGQGALYEQYF. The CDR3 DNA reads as TGCAGCGTTGGACAAGGGGCCCTCTACGAGCAGTACTTC.

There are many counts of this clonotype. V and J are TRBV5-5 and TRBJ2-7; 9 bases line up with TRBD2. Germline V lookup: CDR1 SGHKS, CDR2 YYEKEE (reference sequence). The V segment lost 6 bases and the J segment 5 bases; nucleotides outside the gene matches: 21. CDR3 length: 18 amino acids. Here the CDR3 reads CASTPGTIIAGVGHEQYF. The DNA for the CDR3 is TGTGCCAGCACTCCGGGCACGATCATAGCGGGAGTTGGCCACGAGCAGTACTTC.

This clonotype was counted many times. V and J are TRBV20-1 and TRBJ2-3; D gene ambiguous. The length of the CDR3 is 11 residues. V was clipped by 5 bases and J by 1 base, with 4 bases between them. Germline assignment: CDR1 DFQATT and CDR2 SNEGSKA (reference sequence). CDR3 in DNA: TGCAGTGCTTTGCGCACAGATACGCAGTATTTT. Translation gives CSALRTDTQYF.

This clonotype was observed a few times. The CDR3, as DNA: TGCGCCAGTCTTCCGACCCCATTAGGGAGGCACTCCTACAATGAGCAGTTCTTC. Translated: CASLPTPLGRHSYNEQFF. The chain uses TRBV5-1 and TRBJ2-1; D perhaps matches TRBD2 (6 bases). Trimming pared 8 bases from V and 0 bases from J, leaving 24 bases between. Germline V gene data show CDR1 as SGHRS and CDR2 as YFSETQ. CDR3 size: 18 residues.

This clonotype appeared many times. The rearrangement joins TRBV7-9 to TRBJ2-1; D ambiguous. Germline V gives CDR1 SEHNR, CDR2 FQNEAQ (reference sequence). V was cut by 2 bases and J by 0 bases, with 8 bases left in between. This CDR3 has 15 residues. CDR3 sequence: CASSLSLSSYNEQFF. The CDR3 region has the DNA TGTGCCAGCAGCTTATCCTTGAGCTCCTACAATGAGCAGTTCTTC.

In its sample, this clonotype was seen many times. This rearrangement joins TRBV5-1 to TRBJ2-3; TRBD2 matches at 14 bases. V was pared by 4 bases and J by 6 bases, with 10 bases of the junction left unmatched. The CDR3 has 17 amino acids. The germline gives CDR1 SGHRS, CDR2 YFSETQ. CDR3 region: CASSKGLAGAHFDTQYF. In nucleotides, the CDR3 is TGCGCCAGCAGCAAGGGACTAGCGGGAGCTCACTTTGATACGCAGTATTTT.

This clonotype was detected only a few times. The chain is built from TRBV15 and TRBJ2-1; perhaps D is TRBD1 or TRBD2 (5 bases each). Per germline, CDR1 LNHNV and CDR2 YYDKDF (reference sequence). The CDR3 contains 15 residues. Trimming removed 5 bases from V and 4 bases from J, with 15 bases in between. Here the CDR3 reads CATSADWGTYNEQFF. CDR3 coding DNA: TGTGCCACCAGCGCGGACTGGGGGACGTACAATGAGCAGTTCTTC.